This TCR beta chain appears in the sequencing data of a study of blood T cell repertoires in COVID-19. Turning to the study itself: Nucleic acid was either cDNA or gDNA, and it came from T cells, B-cell-depleted T cells, or PBMCs.

The CDR3 has 16 residues. With 0 bases removed from V and 2 bases from J, the gap between germline ends came to 15 bases. In germline, CDR1 is SGDLS, CDR2 YYNGEE. In the source study's methods: Estimation of nucleated cell counts relied on the amplification of reference gene primers. Profiled with immunoSEQ multiplex PCR; TCRdb holds only in-frame clones, not every one. The V and J calls and the clone size are those of that table, but D and trimming were determined from the DNA. There are approximately 190,000 clones in the sample; about 88% occur only once, and 6.2% lies in the top ten. The specimen was peripheral blood. The receptor comes from a woman aged 40-49 years who had recovered from COVID-19. The chain uses TRBV9 and TRBJ2-7, with a tentative D call TRBD1 (6 bases). The CDR3 protein is CASSVAPSTGPYEQYF. The CDR3 DNA reads TGTGCCAGCAGCGTAGCCCCATCGACAGGTCCCTACGAGCAGTACTTC.